This T cell receptor (beta chain) was captured in a study of blood T cell repertoires in COVID-19 (dated by TCRdb to 2020 to 2021). For the wider study: The collaborator samples originated in the United States, Italy and Spain and spanned the acute and convalescent phases of COVID-19. The material from the prospective study consisted of cDNA or gDNA derived from T cells, B-cell-depleted T cells, or PBMCs. Subjects who had been exposed to COVID-19, were actively infected with it, or had recovered from it provided the deeply sampled blood TCRbeta repertoires that made up the dataset. A freely available public database, intended as a resource for researchers studying the immune response to SARS-CoV-2, is where the repertoires were released. Samples were obtained from the ongoing ImmuneRACE study (first 160 participants) and from over a thousand subjects provided by 6 global collaborators. Nearly every sample came with metadata listing a de-identified subject ID, COVID-19 status, age in years and sex. HLA class I and class II types, where available, came from metadata supplied by the sample provider rather than from assay-based typing. Study-level results and caveats: The amount of clinical and demographic metadata varied by source and participant and was provided uncurated.

Collaborating institutions collected whole blood in K2EDTA tubes following their own protocols. For TCRbeta analysis, collaborator samples were shipped as frozen whole blood, as isolated PBMCs, or as DNA extracted from either sample type. Comments on this clone: Its antigen is still unknown. Nothing much larger sits one base from this clone, and base qualities are not available.

TCRbeta CDR3 regions were amplified from genomic DNA by means of the immunoSEQ Assay, a bias-controlled multiplex PCR. The original methods were these. Within the assay, amplification of reference gene primers was used to estimate how many nucleated cells each sample contained. To quantify the absolute abundance of each unique TCRbeta CDR3 rearrangement, sequence reads were collapsed and filtered. For each sample, productive Simpson clonality was calculated as the square root of Simpson's diversity index over productive rearrangements. The clones in this table, taken by TCRdb from immuneACCESS, are in-frame only. Not every clone is retained; where verified, under half of the shortfall comes from an unresolved V gene, and the cause of the rest is unknown. V and J calls and clone size are copied from that table; D and trimming were computed from the DNA. Across this sample there are 70,000 to 80,000 clones, with roughly 90% seen only once. The ten top clones hold about 15% of the sample.

The CDR3 numbers 12 residues from cysteine through phenylalanine. The CDR3 DNA has 36 bases and is translated from base 1. The germline V gene (reference sequence) yields SGHNT for CDR1 and YYREEE for CDR2. V is reduced by 4 bases and J by 3 bases, leaving a spacing of 7 bases between them. The sample taken for sequencing was peripheral blood. The clonotype originates from a man at least 80 years old in a cohort sampled during active COVID-19. The chain joins TRBV5-4 to TRBJ1-2; too little of a D gene remains to name it. The CDR3 here reads CASSSGDYGYTF. The DNA sequence is as follows: TGTGCCAGCAGCAGCGGAGACTATGGCTACACCTTC. When the CDR3 is completed using the reference TRBV5-4 and TRBJ1-2 genes on either side, the full variable domain is ETGVTQSPTHLIKTRGQQVTLRCSSQSGHNTVSWYQQALGQGPQFIFQYYREEENGRGNFPPRFSGLQFPNYSSELNVNALELDDSALYLCASSSGDYGYTFGSGTRLTVV.